One sample yielded the 4 T cell receptor beta chains listed below, sequenced in a study of shared T cell receptors in the human thymus. Only in-frame clones appear in the TCRdb table, and some are missing; sequencing was by immunoSEQ multiplex PCR. The sample lists some 720,000 clones, around nine tenths occurring once. This same sample was also part of a study on human thymus T cells.

Sequenced input: thymocytes. The receptors here all came from a boy less than two years old with a congenital heart defect.

This chain uses TRBV6-5 with TRBJ2-2, with D tentatively TRBD2 (5 bases). This CDR3 has 15 residues. Germline V gives CDR1 MNHEY, CDR2 SVGAGI. V lost 4 bases and J 4 bases, leaving 13 bases between the germline ends. The CDR3 reads CASSSDSGCTGELFF. CDR3 nucleotides: TGTGCCAGCAGTTCCGACTCGGGGTGCACCGGGGAGCTGTTTTTT.

The rearrangement links TRBV9 to TRBJ2-7, with 13 bases fitting TRBD2. The CDR3 runs to 15 residues. Trimming at V came to 4 bases and at J to 6 bases, leaving 7 bases not matched to a gene. Germline CDR1 reads SGDLS; CDR2 reads YYNGEE. The CDR3, as DNA: TGTGCCAGCAGCTGCCGGACTAGCGGGAGTCGCGAGCAGTACTTC. It yields the protein CASSCRTSGSREQYF.

J is TRBJ1-2 and V is TRBV10-3, with D maybe TRBD1 (5 bases). In germline, CDR1 is ENHRY, CDR2 SYGVKD. V dropped 4 bases and J dropped 6 bases, with 15 bases sitting between them. This CDR3 has 14 residues. CDR3 sequence (DNA): TGTGCCATCAGTGGTAAGGGGCGCGTTAATGGCTACACCTTC. Translated, it gives CAISGKGRVNGYTF.

The chain joins TRBV4-1 to TRBJ1-4; D gene unclear. V was trimmed by 0 bases and J by 12 bases, leaving 14 bases between them. The CDR3 consists of 14 residues. The germline V gene encodes CDR1 MGHRA and CDR2 YSYEKL. CDR3 protein: CASSQDGVLAELFF. The CDR3 DNA follows: TGCGCCAGCAGCCAAGACGGGGTTTTAGCGGAACTGTTTTTT.